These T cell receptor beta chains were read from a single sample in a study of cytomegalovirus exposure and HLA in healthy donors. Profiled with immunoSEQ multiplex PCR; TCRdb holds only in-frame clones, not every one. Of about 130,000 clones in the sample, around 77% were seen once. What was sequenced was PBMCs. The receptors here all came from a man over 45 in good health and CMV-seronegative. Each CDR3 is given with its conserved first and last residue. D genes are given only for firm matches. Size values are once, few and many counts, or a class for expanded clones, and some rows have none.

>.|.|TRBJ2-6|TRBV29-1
TGCAGCGCCCTCCCGGGCTCTGGGGCCAACGTCCTGACTTTC
CSALPGSGANVLTF
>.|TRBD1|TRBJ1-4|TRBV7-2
TGTGCCAGCAGCCCGGACAGGGAAGCAACTAATGAAAAACTGTTTTTT
CASSPDREATNEKLFF
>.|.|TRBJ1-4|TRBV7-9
TGTGCCAGCAGCCCCCAGGCAGGCGAAAAACTGTTTTTT
CASSPQAGEKLFF
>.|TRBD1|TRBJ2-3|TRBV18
TGTGCCAGCTCACCACTAGGGACAGGGGGCGGGCCAGATACGCAGTATTTT
CASSPLGTGGGPDTQYF
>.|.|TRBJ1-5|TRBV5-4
TGTGCCAGCAGCTTGGACAGGAATCAGCCCCAGCATTTT
CASSLDRNQPQHF
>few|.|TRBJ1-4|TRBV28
TGTGCCAGCACGACACATTCTAATGAAAAACTGTTTTTT
CASTTHSNEKLFF
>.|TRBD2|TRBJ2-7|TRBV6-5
TGTGCCAGCAGTTACTCTTGGGCTAGCGGGTTCTACGAGCAGTACTTC
CASSYSWASGFYEQYF
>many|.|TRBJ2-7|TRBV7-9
TGTGCCAGCAGCTTAGCGCAGGGCTACGAGCAGTACTTC
CASSLAQGYEQYF
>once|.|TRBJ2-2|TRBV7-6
TGTGCCAGCAGCTTAGGGCATGCCGGGGGGGAGCTGTTTTTT
CASSLGHAGGELFF
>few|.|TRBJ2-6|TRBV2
TGTGCCAGCAGTGCCGAATTCAGCTCTGGGGCCAACGTCCTGACTTTC
CASSAEFSSGANVLTF
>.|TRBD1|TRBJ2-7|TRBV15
TGTGCCACCAGCCAATCCCCCGGACAGGGTGTCTACGAGCAGTACTTC
CATSQSPGQGVYEQYF
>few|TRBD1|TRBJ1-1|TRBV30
TGTGCCTGGAGTAGTGCAGGGGGAGCTTTCTTT
CAWSSAGGAFF
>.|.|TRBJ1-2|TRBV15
TGTGCCACCAGCAGAACACCCCAGGGGACGTATTCTAACTATGGCTACACCTTC
CATSRTPQGTYSNYGYTF
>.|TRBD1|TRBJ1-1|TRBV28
TGTGCCAGCAGTTTACCAGGGGGCCCATCTGAAGCTTTCTTT
CASSLPGGPSEAFF
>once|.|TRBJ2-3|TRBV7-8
TGTGCCAGCAGCTTAGCGGGGCCGGGCACAGATACGCAGTATTTT
CASSLAGPGTDTQYF
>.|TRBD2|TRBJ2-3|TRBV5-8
TGTGCCAGCAGCTTGGCCCGGACTAGCGGGAGAACAGATACGCAGTATTTT
CASSLARTSGRTDTQYF
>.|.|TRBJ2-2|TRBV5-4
TGTGCCAGCAGCTTGGGTGAGGGTCTGACCGGGGAGCTGTTTTTT
CASSLGEGLTGELFF
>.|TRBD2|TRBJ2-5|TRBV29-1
TGCAGCGTAATTCCCGGGACTAGCGGGAGGTTGGAGACCCAGTACTTC
CSVIPGTSGRLETQYF
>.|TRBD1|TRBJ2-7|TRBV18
TGTGCCAGCTCTTCCCGGGACAGGACTTCCTACGAGCAGTACTTC
CASSSRDRTSYEQYF
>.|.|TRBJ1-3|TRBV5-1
TGCGCCAGCAGCTTTAATGCAGGCAACTCTGGAAACACCATATATTTT
CASSFNAGNSGNTIYF
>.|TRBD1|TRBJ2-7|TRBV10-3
TGTGCCATCAGTATCGACAGGGGCCCCTACGAGCAGTACTTC
CAISIDRGPYEQYF
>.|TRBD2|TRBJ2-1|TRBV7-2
TGTGCCAGCAGCTTCAGGGGAACTAGCGGGAGCTATGAGCAGTTCTTC
CASSFRGTSGSYEQFF
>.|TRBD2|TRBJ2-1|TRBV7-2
TGTGCCTCCTGCAGCACTAGCGCCAGCTCCTACAATGAGCAGTTCTTC
CASCSTSASSYNEQFF
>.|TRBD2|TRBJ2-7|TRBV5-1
TGCGCCAGCAGCGTGACTAGCGGGACTTACGAGCAGTACTTC
CASSVTSGTYEQYF
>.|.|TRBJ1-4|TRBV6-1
TGTGCCAGCAGTGATCCCGGGGGTGCAACTAATGAAAAACTGTTTTTT
CASSDPGGATNEKLFF
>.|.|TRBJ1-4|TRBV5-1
TGCGCCAGCAGCCTCGGACAGAATGAAAAACTGTTTTTT
CASSLGQNEKLFF
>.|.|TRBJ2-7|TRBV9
TGTGCCAGCAGCGTAGGTACGGGGGCCTACGAGCAGTACTTC
CASSVGTGAYEQYF
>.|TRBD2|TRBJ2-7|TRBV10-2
TGCGCCAGCATCCCCGGGACTAGCGGAGGCGTGTACGAGCAGTACTTC
CASIPGTSGGVYEQYF
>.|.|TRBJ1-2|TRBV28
TGTGCCAGCAGCTCACTCTCGGTTAACTATGGCTACACCTTC
CASSSLSVNYGYTF
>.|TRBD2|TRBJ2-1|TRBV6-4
TGTGCCAGCAGTGACTCGGGGCGTGGGGGGGATGAGCAGTTCTTC
CASSDSGRGGDEQFF
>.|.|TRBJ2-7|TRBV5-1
TGCGCCAGCAGCTTGGTCGGAGGACCCTACTACGAGCAGTACTTC
CASSLVGGPYYEQYF
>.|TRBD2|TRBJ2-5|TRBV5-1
TGCGCCAGCAGCTTGGGGACTAGCGGACTGGGGGAGACCCAGTACTTC
CASSLGTSGLGETQYF
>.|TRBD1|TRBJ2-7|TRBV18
TGTGCCAGCTCACCGGACAGGTTGCCGGGTGAGCAGTACTTC
CASSPDRLPGEQYF
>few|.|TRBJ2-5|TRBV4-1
TGCGCCAGCAGCCGACTAGGCGGGGAGACCCAGTACTTC
CASSRLGGETQYF
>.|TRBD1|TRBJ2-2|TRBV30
TGTGCCTGGAGTCCCGGGACAGAAACCGGGGAGCTGTTTTTT
CAWSPGTETGELFF
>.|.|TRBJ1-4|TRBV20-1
TGCAGTGCTAGGGGCCAGGGAAAACTGTTTTTT
CSARGQGKLFF
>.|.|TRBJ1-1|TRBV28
TGTGCCAGCAGTTTAAGGTCTCCGGGCACTGAAGCTTTCTTT
CASSLRSPGTEAFF
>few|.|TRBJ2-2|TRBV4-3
TGCGCCAGCAGCCATCAGACTAGTTCGAACACCGGGGAGCTGTTTTTT
CASSHQTSSNTGELFF
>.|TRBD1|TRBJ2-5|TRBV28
TGTGCCAGCACCCCGACGCCGGGACAGGGGAAAGAGACCCAGTACTTC
CASTPTPGQGKETQYF